Shown below are 31 T cell receptor beta chains from a single sample sequenced in a study of response to subunit inactivated influenza vaccine. TCRdb reprocessed the RT-PCR reads with MiXCR, giving one entry per CDR3 protein. The table has under 200,000 distinct CDR3 sequences, roughly 10% seen once. This sample comprised CD8+ T cells sorted from PBMCs, obtained around 25 months after vaccination. Receptor source: a man between 50 and 70 years old who received an inactivated influenza vaccine.

V and J are TRBV7-8 and TRBJ2-1; 14 nucleotides agree with TRBD2. The CDR3 runs to 18 residues. The trim removed 6 bases at V and 3 bases at J, leaving 10 bases unmatched. Looked up from germline, CDR1 is SGHVS and CDR2 is FQNEAQ. Here the CDR3 reads CASRLTSGRAELYNEQFF. The CDR3 bases are TGTGCCAGCAGGTTGACTAGCGGGAGGGCCGAACTCTACAATGAGCAGTTCTTC.

The CDR3 DNA sequence: TGCAGTGCGGACCCCCAGCGGCAACAAGAGACCCAGTACTTC. Its translation: CSADPQRQQETQYF. The chain couples TRBV20-1 to TRBJ2-5; D is perhaps TRBD2 (5 bases). Trimming stripped 6 bases from V and 2 bases from J, with 16 bases between. Germline CDR1 is DFQATT and CDR2 is SNEGSKA (reference sequence). The CDR3 is 14 amino acids.

This clonotype was counted a few times. The chain carries TRBV19 and TRBJ2-3; the D call may be TRBD1 or TRBD2 (5 bases each). CDR1 and CDR2 (germline): LNHDA, SQIVND (reference sequence). V was cut by 3 bases and J by 2 bases, with 9 bases left in between. The CDR3 has 14 residues. CDR3 amino acids: CASSILGDTDTQYF. The CDR3 bases are TGTGCCAGTAGTATCTTGGGGGACACAGATACGCAGTATTTT. The full variable domain, in which reference TRBV19 and TRBJ2-3 provide the parts outside the CDR3, is DGGITQSPKYLFRKEGQNVTLSCEQNLNHDAMYWYRQDPGQGLRLIYYSQIVNDFQKGDIAEGYSVSREKKESFPLTVTSAQKNPTAFYLCASSILGDTDTQYFGPGTRLTVL.

This clonotype turned up a few times. The chain links TRBV30 to TRBJ2-7; D may be TRBD1 or TRBD2 (5 bases each). From germline, CDR1 is GTSNPN and CDR2 SVGIG (reference sequence). The length of the CDR3 is 14 residues. Deletions cut 3 bases from V and 0 bases from J, with 12 bases between. CDR3 DNA sequence: TGTGCCTGGAGCCCCCCGGGGACCTCCTACGAGCAGTACTTC. Its translation is CAWSPPGTSYEQYF.

CDR3 in DNA: TGTGCCAGCAGTCTTGGGCAGGGGAGCGAGCAGTACTTC. This encodes CASSLGQGSEQYF. This chain connects TRBV28 to TRBJ2-7; weak D call: TRBD1 (6 bases). Germline V gene data show CDR1 as MDHEN and CDR2 as SYDVKM. Trimming removed 5 bases at V and 6 bases at J, with 14 bases between. The CDR3 loop spans 13 amino acids.

On this clonotype: A single base separates this from a much larger clone, so it may be a read error. CDR3 sequence: CASSLLTDTQYF. CDR3 nucleotides: TGTGCCAGCAGCCTCCTCACAGATACGCAGTATTTT. The V and J genes are TRBV9 and TRBJ2-3; no clear D gene. V lost 4 bases and J lost 2, with 5 bases in between. Per the germline V gene, CDR1 is SGDLS and CDR2 is YYNGEE. The CDR3 runs to 12 residues.

The chain combines TRBV20-1 with TRBJ2-2, with D possibly being TRBD2 (6 bases). The germline V and J ends were trimmed by 6 bases and 1 base, with 12 bases remaining between them. This CDR3 is built from 14 residues. Germline V gives CDR1 DFQATT, CDR2 SNEGSKA (reference sequence). The CDR3 reads CSAHTSRNTGELFF. CDR3 nucleotides: TGCAGTGCACATACTAGCAGGAACACCGGGGAGCTGTTTTTT.

The J gene is TRBJ2-1, the V gene TRBV12-2. TRBV12-2 corresponds to a pseudogene. This CDR3 spans 14 amino acids. CDR3 sequence: CASRFGGTYNEQFF. CDR3 sequence (DNA): TGTGCAAGTCGCTTTGGCGGCACCTACAATGAGCAGTTCTTC.

The J gene is TRBJ1-3, the V gene TRBV12-3 or TRBV12-4, with TRBD1 matching over 7 bases. This CDR3 comprises 16 residues. V lost 6 bases to trimming and J lost 4 bases; unmatched junction nucleotides: 12. The CDR3, as DNA: TGTGCCAGCAGGACGTTCTACGTGGACAGGGGAAACACCATATATTTT. The encoded protein is CASRTFYVDRGNTIYF.

This clonotype was counted only a few times. The rearrangement joins TRBV27 to TRBJ2-5, with a weak D call TRBD1 (5 bases). The germline CDR1 and CDR2 sequences are MNHEY and SMNVEV (reference sequence). The CDR3 runs to 13 residues. V was clipped by 6 bases and J by 3 bases, with 11 bases between them. The CDR3 here is CASRFIGEETQYF. The CDR3 nucleotides are TGTGCCAGCAGATTCATAGGGGAAGAGACCCAGTACTTC.

The rearrangement links TRBV12-3 or TRBV12-4 to TRBJ2-7; TRBD2 is a possible D gene (6 bases). Trimming removed 1 base at V and 1 base at J, with 8 bases between. The CDR3 sequence is 14 residues long. The CDR3 DNA is TGTGCCAGCAGTTTAGAAGGGACTTCCTACGAGCAGTACTTC. Its translation is CASSLEGTSYEQYF.

Only a few counts were recorded for this clonotype. The chain couples TRBV11-3 to TRBJ2-2; 7 bases agree with TRBD1. This CDR3 contains 12 residues. V was clipped by 11 bases and J by 0 bases; unmatched bases: 0. Germline V gene lookup returns CDR1 SGHNT and CDR2 YENEEA. The CDR3 nucleotides read TGTGCCCAGGGGGCGAACACCGGGGAGCTGTTTTTT. Translated, it gives CAQGANTGELFF. Supplemented by reference TRBV11-3 and TRBJ2-2, the full variable domain reads EAGVVQSPRYKIIEKKQPVAFWCNPISGHNTLYWYLQNLGQGPELLIRYENEEAVDDSQLPKDRFSAERLKGVDSTLKIQPAELGDSAVYLCAQGANTGELFFGEGSRLTVL.

This clonotype was observed many times. V usage is TRBV29-1 and J usage is TRBJ2-3, with 7 bases aligning to TRBD1. The length of the CDR3 is 16 residues. V gave up 4 bases and J gave up 1 base; unmatched junction bases: 11. CDR1 SQVTM and CDR2 ANQGSEA come from the germline V gene. This CDR3 is CSVGGQGGGRTDTQYF. CDR3 nucleotides: TGCAGCGTTGGGGGTCAAGGGGGCGGCCGCACAGATACGCAGTATTTT.

This clonotype has ten or more counts. The rearrangement links TRBV4-1 to TRBJ2-7, with D perhaps being TRBD1 or TRBD2 (6 bases each). CDR3 length equals 15 residues. The V gene's germline CDR1 is MGHRA and CDR2 YSYEKL. The V end lost 1 base, the J end lost 2 bases, and 12 bases lay between the germline ends. For the CDR3, the DNA is TGCGCCAGCAGCCAAGTGACGGGGGCCGCCTACGAGCAGTACTTC. Translated: CASSQVTGAAYEQYF.

This clonotype was seen more than once but under ten times. The genes are TRBV6-1 and TRBJ2-7; 15 bases match TRBD2. This CDR3 has 16 residues. The ends lost 5 bases at V and 4 bases at J; junction bases unmatched: 6. Germline V gene data show CDR1 as MNHNS and CDR2 as SASEGT. The CDR3 protein is CASSLTGLAGGYEQYF. As DNA, the CDR3 is TGTGCCAGCAGTCTTACGGGACTAGCGGGAGGTTACGAGCAGTACTTC.

This clonotype was seen only a few times. The chain couples TRBV7-7 to TRBJ2-1; TRBD2 agrees at 8 bases. CDR1 is SSHAT, CDR2 FNYEAQ, per germline (reference sequence). J gave up 4 bases and V 4 bases, and 15 bases lay outside the gene matches. This CDR3 has 18 amino acids. The CDR3 loop reads CASSSRGGYLAAYNEQFF. DNA of the CDR3: TGTGCCAGCAGCTCCCGGGGGGGTTACCTAGCGGCATACAATGAGCAGTTCTTC.

This clonotype was seen more than once but under ten times. This sequence joins TRBV4-1 and TRBJ2-7; no firm D call. This CDR3 contains 16 residues. The V end lost 1 base, the J end lost 0 bases, and 13 bases lay between the germline ends. Per the germline V gene, CDR1 is MGHRA and CDR2 is YSYEKL. The CDR3 DNA is TGCGCCAGCAGCCAAGTAGTCTCAGGCAACTCCTACGAGCAGTACTTC. The encoded protein is CASSQVVSGNSYEQYF.

The chain links TRBV30 to TRBJ2-1; the D gene is possibly TRBD2 (7 bases). Germline V CDR1 and CDR2: GTSNPN, SVGIG (reference sequence). This CDR3 comprises 14 residues. The germline V and J ends were trimmed by 4 bases and 2 bases, with 12 bases remaining between them. CDR3 region: CAWTWGGPYNEQFF. The CDR3, as DNA: TGTGCCTGGACTTGGGGGGGCCCCTACAATGAGCAGTTCTTC.

The CDR3 sequence is CASLRFRRGQGASYEQYF. CDR3 bases: TGTGCCAGCCTCCGATTTAGAAGAGGACAGGGGGCGTCCTACGAGCAGTACTTC. The chain links TRBV7-9 to TRBJ2-7; 11 nucleotides align to TRBD1. Trimming removed 8 bases from V and 1 base from J; junction bases left unmatched: 16. Germline V gene lookup returns CDR1 SEHNR and CDR2 FQNEAQ (reference sequence). This CDR3 region has 18 residues.

This clonotype was observed at least ten times. The CDR3 coding sequence is TGTGCCAGCAGCTTCGGGACAGCTTTTAGCAATCAGCCCCAGCATTTT. Its protein is CASSFGTAFSNQPQHF. The chain has TRBV5-6 and TRBJ1-5; 7 bases are a match to TRBD1. The CDR3 has 16 residues. J was trimmed by 0 bases and V by 2 bases; bases with no gene match: 5. CDR1 and CDR2 (germline): SGHDT, YYEEEE.

This clonotype appeared many times. The chain couples TRBV4-3 to TRBJ2-2, with 7 positions matching TRBD1. The CDR3 consists of 15 residues. Germline assignment: CDR1 LGHNA and CDR2 YSLEER. The V and J ends lost 6 bases and 4 bases, in that order; junction bases with no gene match: 8. CDR3 DNA: TGCGCCAGCAGTTGGTTCGCAGGGGGCACCGGGGAGCTGTTTTTT. Amino acids: CASSWFAGGTGELFF.

This clonotype was seen only a few times. V gene TRBV28 combines with J gene TRBJ1-4, with 7 bases fitting TRBD1. With 5 bases clipped from V and 8 bases from J, the junction kept 2 bases outside the gene matches. From germline, CDR1 is MDHEN and CDR2 SYDVKM. The CDR3 consists of 12 residues. CDR3 amino acids: CASSVDREKLFF. The CDR3 DNA follows: TGTGCCAGCAGTGTGGACAGGGAAAAACTGTTTTTT.

The sample holds a few counts of this clonotype. The chain recombines TRBV28 with TRBJ2-5, with a tentative D call TRBD2 (7 bases). The CDR3 totals 16 residues. The germline V gene has CDR1 MDHEN and CDR2 SYDVKM. Trimming left V 6 bases short and J 5 bases short, with 22 bases between. CDR3: CASSPRGGGHVETQYF. Here the CDR3 DNA reads TGTGCCAGCAGCCCCCGTGGGGGGGGGCATGTGGAGACCCAGTACTTC.

In this sample, this clonotype turned up many times. The chain employs TRBV4-1 and TRBJ2-1; TRBD1 aligns across 11 bases. The V segment lost 0 bases and the J segment 6 bases; nucleotides outside the gene matches: 7. Germline CDR1 reads MGHRA; CDR2 reads YSYEKL. This CDR3 comprises 17 residues. DNA for the CDR3: TGCGCCAGCAGCCAAGATAAGGACAGGGGGCCAGTCAATGAGCAGTTCTTC. The encoded protein is CASSQDKDRGPVNEQFF.

CDR3 sequence reads: CASSLAPSAYEQYF. The CDR3 bases are TGTGCCAGCAGTTTAGCGCCTAGCGCGTACGAGCAGTACTTC. The genes are TRBV12-3 or TRBV12-4 and TRBJ2-7, with D maybe TRBD2 (6 bases). Trimming removed 0 bases from V and 4 bases from J, with 10 bases in between. The CDR3 contains 14 residues.

The chain joins TRBV4-2 to TRBJ2-7; 7 bases agree with TRBD2. The CDR3 consists of 16 residues. Germline assignment: CDR1 LGHNA and CDR2 YNFKEQ. The trim removed 4 bases at V and 6 bases at J, leaving 15 bases unmatched. The CDR3 is CASSLERSGLLGEQYF. The CDR3 DNA reads TGTGCCAGCAGCCTAGAACGTAGCGGGCTATTAGGCGAGCAGTACTTC.

This rearrangement joins TRBV30 to TRBJ2-1; 8 bases agree with TRBD2. The ends lost 4 bases at V and 3 bases at J; junction bases unmatched: 8. CDR1 is GTSNPN and CDR2 is SVGIG in the germline V gene (reference sequence). The CDR3 covers 15 residues. CDR3 amino acids: CAWNLGSGGYNEQFF. Written as DNA, the CDR3 is TGTGCCTGGAACCTAGGAAGCGGGGGCTACAATGAGCAGTTCTTC.

In this sample, this clonotype turned up a few times. The chain is built from TRBV7-6 and TRBJ2-2; 7 bases are a match to TRBD2. The germline V gene has CDR1 SGHVS and CDR2 FNYEAQ. This CDR3 is 13 amino acids long. The junction had 2 bases not matched to a gene; V was cut back by 4 bases and J by 6 bases. CDR3 protein: CASSYSGPGELFF. The CDR3 DNA sequence: TGTGCCAGCAGCTATAGCGGGCCCGGGGAGCTGTTTTTT.

This chain connects TRBV11-1 to TRBJ2-7; 10 nucleotides match TRBD1. Germline CDR1 SGHAT, CDR2 FQDESV (reference sequence). The ends lost 5 bases at V and 4 bases at J; junction bases unmatched: 17. This CDR3 comprises 18 residues. CDR3 nucleotide sequence: TGTGCCAGCAGCCTTACCGGGACAGGGGAGGTTGCGGCTTACGAGCAGTACTTC. It is translated as CASSLTGTGEVAAYEQYF.

The chain employs TRBV4-1 and TRBJ2-5, with TRBD1 matching 8 bases. With 2 bases clipped from V and 5 bases from J, the junction kept 7 bases outside the gene matches. Germline-derived CDR1 and CDR2 are MGHRA and YSYEKL. The CDR3 is made up of 15 amino acids. The CDR3 DNA follows: TGCGCCAGCAGCCAAATGACAGGGGAGAAGGAGACCCAGTACTTC. It translates to CASSQMTGEKETQYF.

In this sample, this clonotype turned up a few times. This chain uses TRBV24-1 with TRBJ2-1; 9 nucleotides align to TRBD2. Germline V gene lookup returns CDR1 KGHDR and CDR2 SFDVKD. CDR3 length: 17 residues. J was trimmed by 3 bases and V by 0 bases; bases with no gene match: 5. CDR3: CATSDLLSSGNYNEQFF. The CDR3 bases are TGTGCCACCAGTGATTTGCTCTCTAGCGGGAACTACAATGAGCAGTTCTTC.